This TCR beta chain comes out of a study of GPR56 and killer-like receptors on CD4 memory cells (dated by TCRdb to between 2018 and 2021). As for the study more broadly: The study proposed that progressive acquisition of KLRB1, KLRG1, GPR56 and then KLRF1 marks human CD4+ memory T-cell differentiation and cytokine production potential. The healthy blood donors were described in the study as age-matched to the liver disease patients, whose median age was roughly 70 years.

Prior to TCRbeta sequencing, five KLR/GPR56-defined CD4+ populations were enriched by fluorescence-activated cell sorting. To test whether memory differentiation follows a linear pathway, the researchers sequenced TCRbeta repertoires from five CD4+ T-cell subsets, each defined by expression of KLRB1, KLRG1, GPR56 and KLRF1. TCR-sequenced cells came from peripheral blood of healthy control individuals, reported as five donors in the TCRbeta analysis figure. Heparinized peripheral blood was collected and all samples were processed within one hour of retrieval. To isolate peripheral blood mononuclear cells, blood was diluted 1:2 in PBS and put through Biocoll density gradient centrifugation at room temperature. CD4+ T cells were enriched from freshly isolated PBMCs by magnetic sorting with anti-CD4 MicroBeads before flow sorting. A BD FACSAria II was used to sort CD4+ T cells enriched from PBMCs of healthy donors according to marker expression. For surface staining, the researchers used Miltenyi Biotec antibodies: anti-KLRB1 clone 191B8, anti-KLRF1 clone 4A4.D10 and anti-KLRG1 clone REA261.

Summary of the overall study and its limitations: Clonal frequency was low in the marker-negative population and rose progressively along the proposed pathway, while TCRbeta diversity fell correspondingly. Diversity and similarity analyses were restricted to the 100 most expanded clones per population rather than full repertoires. Overlap of TCR repertoires was especially pronounced between late populations 4 and 5, and partly extended to population 3. Clones dominating late populations 4 and 5 were also found in early populations 1 and 2, and this finding was taken by the authors as evidence for linear differentiation.

Based on the germline V gene (reference sequence), the CDR1 and CDR2 sequences are SGHNT and YYREEE. The CDR3 holds 15 amino acids from the cysteine to the phenylalanine. Only the protein is on record. The sequencer was an Illumina HiSeq 2500. For construction of sequencing libraries, the recombined TCRbeta locus was amplified according to a previously published PCR protocol. As for how the authors treated the data: Reads whose average quality score was below 30 were removed, and the reads that remained were processed with IMSEQ. Clonotypes were defined by Vbeta gene, Jbeta gene and CDR3 amino acid sequence. The Morisita-Horn index, computed on the top 100 expanded clones, was used to measure repertoire overlap between populations. Renyi diversity profiles calculated on the top 100 expanded clones were used to assess clonal diversity. After reprocessing by TCRdb, each CDR3 protein sequence is one entry, and no DNA is given. The V and J calls and clone size come from TCRdb's table, not from the authors' own analysis. The sample's table lists a count of about 2,400 distinct CDR3 sequences. The top ten clones comprise 4% of the sample.

This clonotype is large (0.1 to 1%), judged from its frequency; no count is recorded. It lacks a known antigen. The chain links TRBV5-4 with TRBJ2-1; the D call of TRBD1 rests on TCRdb alone, since no DNA is present to check it. The receptor comes from a human donor in good health. Sequencing used memory CD4+ T cells from blood. The CDR3 here reads CASSARGAGENEQFF.